Presented here are 25 T cell receptor beta chains from one specimen sequenced in a study of blood T cell repertoires in COVID-19. The method was immunoSEQ multiplex PCR; TCRdb's version includes in-frame clones alone and lacks a portion of them. Seen here are a few hundred thousand clones, 65% to 90% observed once, and the top ten hold 3.5% to 4.5%. Specimen: PBMCs or T cells enriched from blood (not recorded which). The source is a woman between 35 and 50 years old with acute COVID-19.

The chain employs TRBV5-5 and TRBJ1-2; 8 positions match TRBD1. The CDR3 covers 16 residues. The germline gives CDR1 SGHKS, CDR2 YYEKEE (reference sequence). The trim removed 0 bases at V and 7 bases at J, leaving 11 bases unmatched. The CDR3 DNA is TGTGCCAGCAGCTTGGGGGGTGCAGGACAGGGCGGTGGCTACACCTTC. Translated, it gives CASSLGGAGQGGGYTF. Using reference TRBV5-5 and TRBJ1-2 for the parts outside the CDR3, the full variable domain is DAGVTQSPTHLIKTRGQQVTLRCSPISGHKSVSWYQQVLGQGPQFIFQYYEKEERGRGNFPDRFSARQFPNYSSELNVNALLLGDSALYLCASSLGGAGQGGGYTFGSGTRLTVV.

Here the CDR3 DNA reads TGTGCCAGCAGTTCAAGTAGGGGCCAAGAGACCCAGTACTTC. Amino acids: CASSSSRGQETQYF. V usage is TRBV27 and J usage is TRBJ2-5, with TRBD1 as a possible D gene (5 bases). The CDR3 contains 14 residues. Germline V gives CDR1 MNHEY, CDR2 SMNVEV (reference sequence). The V end was cut by 4 bases, the J end by 1 base, with 10 bases between.

The chain is built from TRBV6-6 and TRBJ2-4; D possibly corresponds to TRBD2 (5 bases). Germline lookup yields CDR1 MNHNY and CDR2 SVGAGI (reference sequence). There are 14 residues in the CDR3. V lost 2 bases, J lost 8 bases, and 13 bases lay in between. Here the CDR3 reads CASSYPGTADIQYF. The DNA for the CDR3 is TGTGCCAGCAGTTACCCGGGTACAGCGGACATTCAGTACTTC.

V and J are TRBV5-6 and TRBJ2-1, with D perhaps TRBD2 (6 bases). The CDR3 extends over 16 amino acids. Germline CDR1 and CDR2: SGHDT and YYEEEE. V was cut by 1 base and J by 5 bases, with 16 bases left in between. In nucleotides, the CDR3 is TGTGCCAGCAGCTTGTTGGGCGGGAAACTACACAATGAGCAGTTCTTC. Protein product: CASSLLGGKLHNEQFF.

The chain is built from TRBV18 and TRBJ2-7; 11 nucleotides agree with TRBD1. The CDR3 covers 14 residues. The J segment lost 3 bases and the V segment lost 4 bases, leaving 2 bases of the junction unmatched. Looked up from germline, CDR1 is KGHSH and CDR2 is LQKENI. In DNA, the CDR3 is TGTGCCAGCTCACGGGGACAGGGGGTCTACGAGCAGTACTTC. This sequence encodes CASSRGQGVYEQYF.

V usage is TRBV7-6 and J usage is TRBJ2-7; a weak D match, TRBD1 (5 bases). Trimming cost V 4 bases and J 4 bases, with 8 bases left between them. The germline V gene has CDR1 SGHVS and CDR2 FNYEAQ. The CDR3 is made up of 12 amino acids. CDR3: CASSSQGYEQYF. CDR3 bases: TGTGCCAGCAGCTCGCAGGGATACGAGCAGTACTTC.

This chain links TRBV5-1 with TRBJ2-1; the D is unclear. This CDR3 has 15 amino acids. The V gene lost 0 bases and the J gene lost 0 bases, with 7 bases spanning the gap. Germline V gene sequence: CDR1 SGHRS, CDR2 YFSETQ. The DNA for the CDR3 is TGCGCCAGCAGCTTGGTTATCGGCTCCTACAATGAGCAGTTCTTC. Translating it yields CASSLVIGSYNEQFF. Combining the CDR3 with reference TRBV5-1 and TRBJ2-1 gives the whole variable domain KAGVTQTPRYLIKTRGQQVTLSCSPISGHRSVSWYQQTPGQGLQFLFEYFSETQRNKGNFPGRFSGRQFSNSRSEMNVSTLELGDSALYLCASSLVIGSYNEQFFGPGTRLTVL.

The J gene is TRBJ2-4, the V gene TRBV27; 12 nucleotides match TRBD2. The CDR3 contains 17 residues. V lost 5 bases to trimming and J lost 0 bases; unmatched junction nucleotides: 5. Germline CDR1 MNHEY, CDR2 SMNVEV (reference sequence). This chain's CDR3 is CASSRTSGTLAKNIQYF. The CDR3, as DNA: TGTGCCAGCAGTCGGACTAGCGGGACCCTAGCCAAAAACATTCAGTACTTC.

V is TRBV6-2 or TRBV6-3 and J is TRBJ2-7, with 7 bases lining up with TRBD1. The CDR3 runs 15 residues. Germline loops: CDR1 MNHEY, CDR2 SVGEGT. The V segment lost 1 base and the J segment 2 bases; nucleotides outside the gene matches: 5. Written as DNA, the CDR3 is TGTGCCAGCAGTTACTTGGCAGGGGGTCCCTACGAGCAGTACTTC. Translation: CASSYLAGGPYEQYF.

This chain links TRBV6-1 with TRBJ2-3, with a tentative D call TRBD2 (6 bases). Trimming left V 2 bases short and J 7 bases short, with 19 bases between. Germline V CDR1 and CDR2: MNHNS, SASEGT. This CDR3 region has 16 residues. CDR3 loop: CASSESDGGPPYTQYF. The CDR3 DNA follows: TGTGCCAGCAGTGAATCGGACGGGGGACCCCCCTATACGCAGTATTTT.

The genes are TRBV18 and TRBJ2-7; 12 positions agree with TRBD1. The CDR3 length is 15 residues. Germline lookup yields CDR1 KGHSH and CDR2 LQKENI. Trimming at V came to 3 bases and at J to 4 bases, leaving 4 bases not matched to a gene. The DNA of the CDR3 is TGTGCCAGCTCACCCGGGACAGGGGGCGGTTACGAGCAGTACTTC. Protein product: CASSPGTGGGYEQYF.

The V gene is TRBV6-5, the J gene TRBJ1-5, with D possibly being TRBD1 (6 bases). This CDR3 contains 14 residues. V was shortened by 6 bases and J by 7 bases, with 16 bases between the two germline ends. The germline V gene has CDR1 MNHEY and CDR2 SVGAGI. The CDR3 is CASRPGHTTQPQHF. The CDR3 DNA is TGTGCCAGCAGGCCGGGACACACAACCCAGCCCCAGCATTTT.

This chain links TRBV6-5 with TRBJ1-1, with TRBD1 as a possible D gene (6 bases). Trimming removed 4 bases at V and 5 bases at J, with 17 bases between. CDR1 and CDR2 (germline): MNHEY, SVGAGI. CDR3 size: 15 residues. The CDR3 is CASSLYRQVWTEAFF. Written as DNA, the CDR3 is TGTGCCAGCAGTTTATATCGACAGGTGTGGACTGAAGCTTTCTTT.

The V and J genes are TRBV4-3 and TRBJ1-6; 8 positions agree with TRBD1. V lost 0 bases, J lost 0 bases, and 10 bases stayed unmatched. The CDR3 consists of 20 residues. Germline CDR1 and CDR2: LGHNA and YSLEER. CDR3 region: CASSQDRTGHSSSYNSPLHF. Here the CDR3 DNA reads TGCGCCAGCAGCCAAGACCGGACAGGGCACTCCAGCTCCTATAATTCACCCCTCCACTTT.

The chain couples TRBV5-6 to TRBJ2-6; D gene ambiguous. Per the germline V gene, CDR1 is SGHDT and CDR2 is YYEEEE. V was clipped by 2 bases and J by 1 base, with 7 bases between them. The CDR3 extends over 15 amino acids. The CDR3 region is CASSFPLSGANVLTF. The CDR3 nucleotides are TGTGCCAGCAGCTTCCCTCTTTCTGGGGCCAACGTCCTGACTTTC. Supplemented by reference TRBV5-6 and TRBJ2-6, the full variable domain reads DAGVTQSPTHLIKTRGQQVTLRCSPKSGHDTVSWYQQALGQGPQFIFQYYEEEERQRGNFPDRFSGHQFPNYSSELNVNALLLGDSALYLCASSFPLSGANVLTFGAGSRLTVL.

A single count supports this clone. The chain has TRBV3-1 (or the pseudogene TRBV3-2) and TRBJ2-1; D not certain. Trimming pared 0 bases from V and 0 bases from J, leaving 9 bases between. This CDR3 contains 16 residues. Germline V gene data show CDR1 as LGHDT and CDR2 as YNNKEL (reference sequence). The CDR3 spells CASSQDALPSYNEQFF. In DNA form, the CDR3 reads TGTGCCAGCAGCCAAGACGCGCTCCCCTCCTACAATGAGCAGTTCTTC.

V and J are TRBV7-3 and TRBJ2-7; possible D gene TRBD1, 6 bases. Per the germline V gene, CDR1 is SGHTA and CDR2 is FQGTGA. V was clipped by 4 bases and J by 4 bases, with 11 bases between them. There are 13 residues in the CDR3. In nucleotides, the CDR3 is TGTGCCAGCAGCTGGGCGAGGGGGTACGAGCAGTACTTC. Translating gives CASSWARGYEQYF.

This chain joins TRBV4-3 and TRBJ1-6, with D possibly being TRBD1 (5 bases). The ends were cut back, 0 bases at V and 0 bases at J, with 12 bases in the middle. The germline V gene has CDR1 LGHNA and CDR2 YSLEER. CDR3 size: 18 residues. The CDR3, as DNA: TGCGCCAGCAGCCAAGAGTGGGGGGGGAGCTCCTATAATTCACCCCTCCACTTT. It translates to CASSQEWGGSSYNSPLHF.

CDR3 nucleotide sequence: TGTGCCAGCAGCTGGGGACAGGGAACTACAACTAATGAAAAACTGTTTTTT. Translation gives CASSWGQGTTTNEKLFF. The chain links TRBV11-3 to TRBJ1-4, with 9 nucleotides matching TRBD1. Trimming removed 4 bases from V and 0 bases from J; junction bases left unmatched: 6. This CDR3 has 17 amino acids. Germline CDR1 is SGHNT and CDR2 is YENEEA.

The chain employs TRBV19 and TRBJ1-4; TRBD1 might be the D (5 bases). This CDR3 contains 14 residues. The V end was cut by 7 bases, the J end by 5 bases, with 14 bases between. The germline gives CDR1 LNHDA, CDR2 SQIVND (reference sequence). The CDR3 bases are TGTGCCAGTAAGGGGAGGGACGGGAATGAAAAACTGTTTTTT. This encodes CASKGRDGNEKLFF.

V is TRBV19 and J is TRBJ2-1; maybe TRBD2 (6 bases). This CDR3 is 17 amino acids long. V was shortened by 7 bases and J by 8 bases, with 27 bases between the two germline ends. Per the germline V gene, CDR1 is LNHDA and CDR2 is SQIVND (reference sequence). CDR3 region: CASKGTAWGLSSHEQFF. The CDR3 DNA reads as TGTGCCAGTAAAGGCACGGCGTGGGGACTCAGTAGCCATGAGCAGTTCTTC.

The chain recombines TRBV11-2 with TRBJ2-7; 8 bases fit TRBD2. Unmatched junction bases numbered 6, after V lost 5 bases and J lost 3 bases. CDR1 is SGHAT, CDR2 FQNNGV, per germline. The CDR3 has 14 residues. CDR3 amino acids: CASSSVSGVYEQYF. CDR3 bases: TGTGCCAGCAGCAGCGTTAGCGGGGTCTACGAGCAGTACTTC.

This clone was detected many times. V is TRBV4-1 and J is TRBJ2-1, with 11 bases fitting TRBD2. The CDR3 spans 18 residues. Trimming took 0 bases from V and 4 from J; bases not matched to a gene: 8. CDR1 and CDR2 (germline): MGHRA, YSYEKL. CDR3 nucleotide sequence: TGCGCCAGCAGCCAAGAAGTACCCGGGACTAGCGGATACAATGAGCAGTTCTTC. It encodes CASSQEVPGTSGYNEQFF.

V is TRBV3-1 (or the pseudogene TRBV3-2) and J is TRBJ2-1; perhaps TRBD2 as D (7 bases). CDR1 is LGHDT, CDR2 YNNKEL, per germline (reference sequence). The V end was cut by 0 bases, the J end by 11 bases, with 20 bases between. This CDR3 comprises 16 residues. For the CDR3, the DNA is TGTGCCAGCAGCCAAGAACTGGGTTCGAGGGGGGGGAAGCAGTTCTTC. Translating gives CASSQELGSRGGKQFF.

The chain links TRBV3-1 (or the pseudogene TRBV3-2) to TRBJ1-2; D unclear. Trimming left V 4 bases short and J 2 bases short, with 14 bases between. Germline V lookup: CDR1 LGHDT, CDR2 YNNKEL (reference sequence). CDR3 length: 15 residues. CDR3: CASSLLSVGNYGYTF. Here the CDR3 DNA reads TGTGCCAGCAGCCTGCTGTCCGTCGGGAACTATGGCTACACCTTC.